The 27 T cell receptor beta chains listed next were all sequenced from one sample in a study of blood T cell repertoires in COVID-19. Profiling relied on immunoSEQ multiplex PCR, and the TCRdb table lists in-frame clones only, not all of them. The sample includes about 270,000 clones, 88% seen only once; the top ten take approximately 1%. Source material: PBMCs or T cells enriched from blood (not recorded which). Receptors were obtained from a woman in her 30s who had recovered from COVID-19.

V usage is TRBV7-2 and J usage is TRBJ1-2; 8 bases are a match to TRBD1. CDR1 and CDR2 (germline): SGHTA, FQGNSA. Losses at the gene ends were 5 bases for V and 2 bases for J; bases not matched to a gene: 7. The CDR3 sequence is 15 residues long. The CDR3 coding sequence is TGTGCCAGCAGCCCCCCAGGGGGCATGAACTATGGCTACACCTTC. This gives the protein CASSPPGGMNYGYTF.

The CDR3 DNA reads as TGCGCCAGCAGCCCTTTCAGACAGGGGCGAACTGAAGCTTTCTTT. It encodes CASSPFRQGRTEAFF. The chain is built from TRBV5-1 and TRBJ1-1; 8 nucleotides line up with TRBD1. In germline, CDR1 is SGHRS, CDR2 YFSETQ. The CDR3 is 15 amino acids. With V trimmed by 4 bases and J by 5 bases, 10 bases remained unmatched.

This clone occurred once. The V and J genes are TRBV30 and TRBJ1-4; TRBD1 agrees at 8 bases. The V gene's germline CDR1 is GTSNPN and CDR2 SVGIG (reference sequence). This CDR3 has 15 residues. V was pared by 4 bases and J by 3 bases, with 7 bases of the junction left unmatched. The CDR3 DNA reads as TGTGCCTGGAACCGGCAGGGGGCACCTAATGAAAAACTGTTTTTT. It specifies CAWNRQGAPNEKLFF.

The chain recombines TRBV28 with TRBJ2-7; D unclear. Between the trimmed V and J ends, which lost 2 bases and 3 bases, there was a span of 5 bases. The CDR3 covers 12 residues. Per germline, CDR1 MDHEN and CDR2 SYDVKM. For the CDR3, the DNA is TGTGCCAGCAGTTTAGGCATCTACGAGCAGTACTTC. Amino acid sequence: CASSLGIYEQYF. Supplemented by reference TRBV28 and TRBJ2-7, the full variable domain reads DVKVTQSSRYLVKRTGEKVFLECVQDMDHENMFWYRQDPGLGLRLIYFSYDVKMKEKGDIPEGYSVSREKKERFSLILESASTNQTSMYLCASSLGIYEQYFGPGTRLTVT.

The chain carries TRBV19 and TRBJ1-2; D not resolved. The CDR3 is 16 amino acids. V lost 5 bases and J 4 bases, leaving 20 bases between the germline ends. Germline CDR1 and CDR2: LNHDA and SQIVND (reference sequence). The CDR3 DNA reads TGTGCCAGTAGTCTTTCGGCAAATACAGAAACCTATGGCTACACCTTC. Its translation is CASSLSANTETYGYTF.

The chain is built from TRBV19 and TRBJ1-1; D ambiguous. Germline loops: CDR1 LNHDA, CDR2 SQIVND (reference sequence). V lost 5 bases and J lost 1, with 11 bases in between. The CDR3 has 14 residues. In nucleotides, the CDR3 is TGTGCCAGTAGTCTTCTTATGTCGAACACTGAAGCTTTCTTT. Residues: CASSLLMSNTEAFF. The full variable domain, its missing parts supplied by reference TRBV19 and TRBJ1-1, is DGGITQSPKYLFRKEGQNVTLSCEQNLNHDAMYWYRQDPGQGLRLIYYSQIVNDFQKGDIAEGYSVSREKKESFPLTVTSAQKNPTAFYLCASSLLMSNTEAFFGQGTRLTVV.

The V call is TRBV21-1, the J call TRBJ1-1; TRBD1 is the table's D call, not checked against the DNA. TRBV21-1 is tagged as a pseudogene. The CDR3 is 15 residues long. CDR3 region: CASSKAQAGKTEAFF. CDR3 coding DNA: TGTGCCAGCAGCAAAGCGCAGGCAGGGAAAACTGAAGCTTTCTTT.

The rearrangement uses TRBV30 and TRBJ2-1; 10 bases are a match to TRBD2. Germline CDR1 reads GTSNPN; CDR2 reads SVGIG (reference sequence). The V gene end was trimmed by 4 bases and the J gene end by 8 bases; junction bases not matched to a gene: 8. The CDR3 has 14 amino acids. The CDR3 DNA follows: TGTGCCTGGACCTCCCCCGGACTAGCGGATGAGCAGTTCTTC. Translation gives CAWTSPGLADEQFF.

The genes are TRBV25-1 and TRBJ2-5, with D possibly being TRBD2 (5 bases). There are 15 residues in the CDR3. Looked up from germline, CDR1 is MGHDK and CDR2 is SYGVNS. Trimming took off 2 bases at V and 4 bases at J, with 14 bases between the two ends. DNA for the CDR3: TGTGCCAGCAGTGAAAGCGGAGTCGTAGGAGAGACCCAGTACTTC. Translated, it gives CASSESGVVGETQYF. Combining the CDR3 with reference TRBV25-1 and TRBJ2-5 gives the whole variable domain EADIYQTPRYLVIGTGKKITLECSQTMGHDKMYWYQQDPGMELHLIHYSYGVNSTEKGDLSSESTVSRIRTEHFPLTLESARPSHTSQYLCASSESGVVGETQYFGPGTRLLVL.

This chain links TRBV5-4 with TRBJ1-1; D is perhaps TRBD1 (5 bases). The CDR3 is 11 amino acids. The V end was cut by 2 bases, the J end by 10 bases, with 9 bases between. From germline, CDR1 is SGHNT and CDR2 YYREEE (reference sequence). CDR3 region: CASSFGGVAFF. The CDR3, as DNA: TGTGCCAGCAGCTTCGGGGGAGTAGCTTTCTTT.

CDR3 loop: CASSSTGVGSSYEQYF. CDR3 nucleotides: TGTGCCAGCAGCTCGACAGGAGTGGGCAGCTCCTACGAGCAGTACTTC. The chain links TRBV7-9 to TRBJ2-7; possibly TRBD1 for D (6 bases). The CDR3 sequence is 16 residues long. V gave up 4 bases and J gave up 0 bases, with 16 bases separating them. CDR1 is SEHNR, CDR2 FQNEAQ, per germline (reference sequence).

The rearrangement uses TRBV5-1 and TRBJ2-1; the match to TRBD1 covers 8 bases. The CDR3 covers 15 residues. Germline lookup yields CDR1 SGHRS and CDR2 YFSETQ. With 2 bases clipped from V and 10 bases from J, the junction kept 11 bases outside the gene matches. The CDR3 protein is CASSLDRGPTLEQFF. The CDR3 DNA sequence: TGCGCCAGCAGCTTAGACAGGGGCCCTACTTTGGAGCAGTTCTTC.

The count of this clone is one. CDR3 bases: TGTGCCAGCACATTGGACAGGGGGGATACGCAGTATTTT. As protein: CASTLDRGDTQYF. V usage is TRBV11-3 and J usage is TRBJ2-3, with 10 bases that match TRBD1. The V and J ends lost 7 bases and 6 bases, in that order; junction bases with no gene match: 4. The CDR3 consists of 13 residues. Germline CDR1 is SGHNT and CDR2 is YENEEA.

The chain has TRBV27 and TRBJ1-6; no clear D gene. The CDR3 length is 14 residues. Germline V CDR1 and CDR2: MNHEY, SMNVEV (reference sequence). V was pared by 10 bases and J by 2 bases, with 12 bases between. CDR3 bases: TGTGCCACCTCGCAGACAACCTATAATTCACCCCTCCACTTT. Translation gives CATSQTTYNSPLHF.

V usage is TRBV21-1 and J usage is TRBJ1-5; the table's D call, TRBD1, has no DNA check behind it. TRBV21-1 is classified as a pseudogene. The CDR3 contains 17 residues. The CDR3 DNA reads TGTGCCAGCAGCAAAAGGGGCAGGTCCTATAGCAATCAGCCCCAGCATTTT. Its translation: CASSKRGRSYSNQPQHF.

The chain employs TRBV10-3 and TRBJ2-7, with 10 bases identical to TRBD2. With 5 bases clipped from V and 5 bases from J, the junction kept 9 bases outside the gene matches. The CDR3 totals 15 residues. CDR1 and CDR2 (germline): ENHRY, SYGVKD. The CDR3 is CAISFERGGWDEQYF. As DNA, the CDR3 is TGTGCCATCAGTTTTGAGCGGGGGGGCTGGGACGAGCAGTACTTC.

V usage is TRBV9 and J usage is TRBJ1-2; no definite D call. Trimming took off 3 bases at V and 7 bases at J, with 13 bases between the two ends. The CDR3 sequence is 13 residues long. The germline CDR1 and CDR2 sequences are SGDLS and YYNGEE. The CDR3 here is CASSAGSSSGYTF. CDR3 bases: TGTGCCAGCAGCGCCGGGTCAAGTTCTGGCTACACCTTC.

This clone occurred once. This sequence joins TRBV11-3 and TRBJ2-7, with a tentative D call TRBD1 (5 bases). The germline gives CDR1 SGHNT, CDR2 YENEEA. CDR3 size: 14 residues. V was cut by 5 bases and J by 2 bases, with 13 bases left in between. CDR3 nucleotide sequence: TGTGCCAGCAGCCGCGACGTGGGGCCCTACGAGCAGTACTTC. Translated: CASSRDVGPYEQYF.

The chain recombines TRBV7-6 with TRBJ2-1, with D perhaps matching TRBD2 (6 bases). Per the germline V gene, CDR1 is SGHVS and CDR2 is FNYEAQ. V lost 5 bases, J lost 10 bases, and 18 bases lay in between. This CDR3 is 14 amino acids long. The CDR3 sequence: CASSTSSETHEQFF. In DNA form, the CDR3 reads TGTGCCAGCAGCACATCTAGCGAGACCCACGAGCAGTTCTTC.

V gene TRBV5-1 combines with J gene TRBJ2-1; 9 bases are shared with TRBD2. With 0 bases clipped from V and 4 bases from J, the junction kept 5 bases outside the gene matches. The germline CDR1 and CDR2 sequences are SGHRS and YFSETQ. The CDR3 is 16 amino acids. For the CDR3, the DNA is TGCGCCAGCAGCTTGGTGGGACTAGCTGTGTACAATGAGCAGTTCTTC. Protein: CASSLVGLAVYNEQFF.

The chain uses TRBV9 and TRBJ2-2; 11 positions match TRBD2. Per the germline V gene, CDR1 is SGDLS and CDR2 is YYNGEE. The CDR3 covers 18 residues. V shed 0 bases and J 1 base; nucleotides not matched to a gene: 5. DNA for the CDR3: TGTGCCAGCAGCGTAGGGAGACTAGCGGGGTGGAACACCGGGGAGCTGTTTTTT. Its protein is CASSVGRLAGWNTGELFF.

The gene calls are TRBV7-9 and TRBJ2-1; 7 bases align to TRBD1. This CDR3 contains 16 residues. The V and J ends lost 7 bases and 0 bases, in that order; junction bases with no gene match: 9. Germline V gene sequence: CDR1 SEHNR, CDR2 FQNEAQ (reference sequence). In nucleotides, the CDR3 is TGTGCCAGCATTCCCGGGACAGCTAGCTCCTACAATGAGCAGTTCTTC. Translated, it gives CASIPGTASSYNEQFF.

CDR3 nucleotides: TGTGCCAGCACCAACGTAAGGGGGCCCACAGATACGCAGTATTTT. Amino acids: CASTNVRGPTDTQYF. The chain uses TRBV28 and TRBJ2-3; the match to TRBD1 covers 7 bases. The CDR3 has 15 residues. Losses at the gene ends were 7 bases for V and 2 bases for J; bases not matched to a gene: 9. Germline values: CDR1 MDHEN, CDR2 SYDVKM.

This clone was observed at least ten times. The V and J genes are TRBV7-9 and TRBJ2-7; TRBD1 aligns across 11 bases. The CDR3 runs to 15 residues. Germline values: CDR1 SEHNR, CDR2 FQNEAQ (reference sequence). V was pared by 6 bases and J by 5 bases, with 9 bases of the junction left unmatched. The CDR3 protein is CASRRTGGAYDEQYF. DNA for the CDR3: TGTGCCAGCAGAAGGACAGGGGGCGCGTACGACGAGCAGTACTTC.

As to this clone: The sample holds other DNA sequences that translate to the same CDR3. The CDR3 reads CSVDGQGAWGYTF. The CDR3 coding sequence is TGCAGCGTTGACGGCCAGGGGGCGTGGGGCTACACCTTC. V is TRBV29-1 and J is TRBJ1-2; 8 nucleotides line up with TRBD1. The CDR3 consists of 13 residues. Per the germline V gene, CDR1 is SQVTM and CDR2 is ANQGSEA. Losses at the gene ends were 3 bases for V and 8 bases for J; bases not matched to a gene: 8.

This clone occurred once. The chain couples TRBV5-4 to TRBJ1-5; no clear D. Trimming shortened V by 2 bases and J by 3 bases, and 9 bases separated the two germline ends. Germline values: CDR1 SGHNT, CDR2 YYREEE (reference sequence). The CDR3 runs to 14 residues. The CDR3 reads CASSLAYSNQPQHF. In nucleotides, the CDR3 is TGTGCCAGCAGCTTAGCTTATTCCAATCAGCCCCAGCATTTT.

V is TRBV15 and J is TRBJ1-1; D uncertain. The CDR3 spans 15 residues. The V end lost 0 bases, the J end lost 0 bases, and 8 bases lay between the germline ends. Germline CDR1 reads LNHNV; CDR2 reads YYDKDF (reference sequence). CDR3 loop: CATSRDLGVNTEAFF. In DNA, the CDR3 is TGTGCCACCAGCAGAGATCTGGGCGTGAACACTGAAGCTTTCTTT.